Included here is one T cell receptor (beta chain) sequence, with context. Random hexamers were used to reverse transcribe an amount of about 0.45 to 1 ug RNA. TCRdb fed the immunoSEQ multiplex PCR reads into MiXCR, producing one record per CDR3 protein. In the table there are a few hundred thousand distinct CDR3 sequences, 95% of which are singletons. The sample belongs to a study of CD8 T cells in Susac syndrome. The germline V gene encodes CDR1 SGHDN and CDR2 FVKESK. With 4 bases clipped from V and 2 bases from J, the junction kept 6 bases outside the gene matches. The CDR3 is 15 amino acids. The origin of this receptor is a human donor with multiple sclerosis. The source material was CD4+ T cells from PBMCs. The chain joins TRBV14 to TRBJ2-7, with 9 bases matching TRBD1. This CDR3 is CASSPGTGKTYEQYV. The CDR3 DNA sequence: TGTGCCAGCAGCCCTGGGACAGGGAAAACCTACGAGCAGTACGTC.